Below are 32 T cell receptor beta chains sequenced from a single sample in a study of T-cell reconstitution after alpha-beta-depleted transplantation in children. During its preparation, the TCRbeta library received unique molecular identifiers. TCRdb redid the calling of the PCR reads with MiXCR, one entry per CDR3 protein. This table has fewer than 550,000 distinct CDR3 sequences, 9.5% to 13% appearing once. The sequencing here drew on PBMCs from the stem cell graft donor, taken from the stem cell graft. Every receptor here comes from a human donor who donated a stem cell graft to a child with acute myeloid leukemia.

This chain connects TRBV20-1 to TRBJ1-2; D may be TRBD1 (6 bases). The CDR3 sequence is 16 residues long. Deletions cut 1 base from V and 2 bases from J, with 17 bases between. Germline V gene data show CDR1 as DFQATT and CDR2 as SNEGSKA (reference sequence). The CDR3 DNA is TGCAGTGCTAGAGGTAGAGGACAGTCGTCAAACTATGGCTACACCTTC. This sequence encodes CSARGRGQSSNYGYTF.

This clonotype was counted a few times. V is TRBV10-3 and J is TRBJ1-5; D remains unclear. V was cut by 0 bases and J by 5 bases, with 2 bases left in between. The length of the CDR3 is 12 residues. The germline gives CDR1 ENHRY, CDR2 SYGVKD. The CDR3 nucleotides read TGTGCCATCAGTGAGTCCTATCAGCCCCAGCATTTT. Protein: CAISESYQPQHF.

In its sample, this clonotype was seen a few times. The rearrangement uses TRBV7-3 and TRBJ2-1; possible D gene TRBD1, 5 bases. CDR1 and CDR2 (germline): SGHTA, FQGTGA. The CDR3 runs to 17 residues. V was pared by 0 bases and J by 6 bases, with 18 bases between. CDR3: CASSLTGNRFISNEQFF. The CDR3 DNA reads as TGTGCCAGCAGCTTAACGGGGAACAGGTTTATTTCCAATGAGCAGTTCTTC. The full variable domain, rest sourced from reference TRBV7-3 and TRBJ2-1, is GAGVSQTPSNKVTEKGKYVELRCDPISGHTALYWYRQSLGQGPEFLIYFQGTGAADDSGLPNDRFFAVRPEGSVSTLKIQRTERGDSAVYLCASSLTGNRFISNEQFFGPGTRLTVL.

This clonotype was seen only a few times. The rearrangement links TRBV3-1 to TRBJ2-2; 7 nucleotides align to TRBD1. Unmatched junction bases numbered 3, after V lost 1 base and J lost 7 bases. The CDR3 is 14 residues long. Germline V gene sequence: CDR1 LGHDT, CDR2 YNNKEL (reference sequence). The chain's CDR3 is CASSQAGGSGELFF. CDR3 DNA sequence: TGTGCCAGCAGCCAAGCAGGGGGAAGCGGGGAGCTGTTTTTT.

This clonotype turned up a few times. V usage is TRBV20-1 and J usage is TRBJ2-1; no firm D call. In germline, CDR1 is DFQATT, CDR2 SNEGSKA (reference sequence). The CDR3 contains 17 residues. V dropped 3 bases and J dropped 0 bases, with 18 bases sitting between them. CDR3 DNA sequence: TGCAGTGCTAGCGCCCCCCGGGCCTTTAGCTCCTACAATGAGCAGTTCTTC. Translating it yields CSASAPRAFSSYNEQFF.

The sample holds a few counts of this clonotype. This chain uses TRBV20-1 with TRBJ2-1; D not certain. The V gene lost 8 bases and the J gene lost 9 bases, with 23 bases spanning the gap. The CDR3 spans 14 residues. Germline V gene sequence: CDR1 DFQATT, CDR2 SNEGSKA (reference sequence). The DNA for the CDR3 is TGCAGTCCGACCCCTCTGGTGGGTGGAAGTGAGCAGTTCTTC. Amino acid sequence: CSPTPLVGGSEQFF.

The rearrangement joins TRBV5-1 to TRBJ2-7, with D unresolved. The CDR3 is 13 amino acids. Trimming pared 1 base from V and 5 bases from J, leaving 10 bases between. The germline V gene encodes CDR1 SGHRS and CDR2 YFSETQ. Here the CDR3 reads CASSLLVGDEQYF. CDR3 nucleotide sequence: TGCGCCAGCAGCTTGCTGGTTGGCGACGAGCAGTACTTC.

The chain links TRBV7-9 to TRBJ2-5, with a possible D match to TRBD2 (6 bases). Per germline, CDR1 SEHNR and CDR2 FQNEAQ (reference sequence). The CDR3 sequence is 13 residues long. V dropped 10 bases and J dropped 3 bases, with 15 bases sitting between them. This CDR3 reads CATNLSGEETQYF. In DNA, the CDR3 is TGTGCCACCAACCTTAGCGGAGAAGAGACCCAGTACTTC.

Note on this clonotype: Mismatch with germline at one junction end may stem from a read error. The V gene is TRBV4-2, the J gene TRBJ2-6; 10 positions match TRBD2. This CDR3 spans 19 amino acids. The germline gives CDR1 LGHNA, CDR2 YNFKEQ. The CDR3 here is CASSPRGLAENSGANGLTF. The CDR3 bases are TGTGCCAGCAGCCCCAGAGGACTAGCGGAGAACTCTGGGGCCAACGGCCTGACTTTC.

The chain uses TRBV4-2 and TRBJ2-7; D is possibly TRBD1 (7 bases). This CDR3 spans 15 amino acids. Trimming pared 1 base from V and 1 base from J, leaving 11 bases between. Germline CDR1 is LGHNA and CDR2 is YNFKEQ. The chain's CDR3 is CASSQVTGTSYEQYF. The CDR3 DNA reads as TGTGCCAGCAGCCAAGTGACAGGGACTTCCTACGAGCAGTACTTC.

This clonotype was recorded a few times. The rearrangement links TRBV6-5 to TRBJ2-7, with D perhaps TRBD2 (5 bases). CDR1 is MNHEY and CDR2 is SVGAGI in the germline V gene. The CDR3 sequence is 18 residues long. With 0 bases removed from V and 3 bases from J, the gap between germline ends came to 21 bases. Written as DNA, the CDR3 is TGTGCCAGCAGTTACTCGGTGAAAAAGGAGGTCGGAGACTACGAGCAGTACGTC. Translated, it gives CASSYSVKKEVGDYEQYV.

The genes are TRBV5-1 and TRBJ1-1; D gene uncertain. Germline V gene data show CDR1 as SGHRS and CDR2 as YFSETQ. V lost 1 base and J lost 6, with 16 bases in between. There are 15 residues in the CDR3. The CDR3 sequence: CASSLSARVGSEAFF. The CDR3 DNA follows: TGCGCCAGCAGCTTGAGCGCCCGGGTAGGCTCTGAAGCTTTCTTT.

The chain employs TRBV3-1 and TRBJ2-5; D possibly corresponds to TRBD2 (5 bases). This CDR3 is 14 amino acids long. With 3 bases removed from V and 7 bases from J, the gap between germline ends came to 15 bases. Germline CDR1 is LGHDT and CDR2 is YNNKEL (reference sequence). CDR3 in amino acids: CASSHHRGYGTQYF. DNA of the CDR3: TGTGCCAGCAGCCATCATCGCGGGTACGGGACCCAGTACTTC.

J is TRBJ2-2 and V is TRBV9; 9 positions match TRBD2. V trimming: 1 base; J trimming: 0 bases; junction bases outside the gene matches: 1. This CDR3 has 16 residues. The germline V gene has CDR1 SGDLS and CDR2 YYNGEE. CDR3 in amino acids: CASSVTSGSNTGELFF. The CDR3 DNA sequence: TGTGCCAGCAGCGTAACTAGCGGGTCGAACACCGGGGAGCTGTTTTTT.

The sample holds a few counts of this clonotype. This chain uses TRBV18 with TRBJ2-3; 8 bases are a match to TRBD1. CDR1 and CDR2 (germline): KGHSH, LQKENI. With V trimmed by 1 base and J by 3 bases, 3 bases remained unmatched. This CDR3 is built from 15 residues. CDR3 sequence reads: CASSPQDRATDTQYF. Here the CDR3 DNA reads TGTGCCAGCTCACCACAGGACAGGGCAACAGATACGCAGTATTTT.

This clonotype has a handful of counts. This rearrangement joins TRBV2 to TRBJ2-7; the match to TRBD1 covers 9 bases. Germline CDR1 SNHLY, CDR2 FYNNEI. The CDR3 runs 13 residues. Unmatched junction bases numbered 7, after V lost 8 bases and J lost 5 bases. The CDR3 bases are TGTGCCAGCTCTGGACAGGGGCGAAACGAGCAGTACTTC. Translating it yields CASSGQGRNEQYF.

V gene TRBV29-1 combines with J gene TRBJ2-1, with TRBD2 matching 10 bases. CDR3 length: 14 amino acids. CDR1 and CDR2 (germline): SQVTM, ANQGSEA. J lost 8 bases, V lost 7 bases, and 11 bases had no gene match. CDR3 sequence reads: CSGGGLAGVYEQFF. The CDR3 DNA reads as TGCAGCGGAGGGGGTCTAGCGGGAGTATATGAGCAGTTCTTC.

This clonotype was counted at least ten times. The chain has TRBV12-3 or TRBV12-4 and TRBJ2-3, with TRBD1 matching 9 bases. This CDR3 is built from 14 residues. The V and J ends lost 5 bases and 2 bases, in that order; junction bases with no gene match: 2. This chain's CDR3 is CASSGTGNTDTQYF. CDR3 coding DNA: TGTGCCAGCAGTGGGACAGGGAACACAGATACGCAGTATTTT.

V is TRBV7-3 and J is TRBJ2-1; 7 bases are shared with TRBD2. V trimming: 5 bases; J trimming: 4 bases; junction bases outside the gene matches: 14. CDR3 size: 17 residues. The germline V gene has CDR1 SGHTA and CDR2 FQGTGA. The CDR3 DNA follows: TGTGCCAGCAGCCCCGGGGGTCGGGACTACCTTTACAATGAGCAGTTCTTC. Amino acids: CASSPGGRDYLYNEQFF.

V gene TRBV5-6 combines with J gene TRBJ2-7, with D maybe TRBD1 (6 bases). The V end was cut by 3 bases, the J end by 4 bases, with 29 bases between. CDR1 and CDR2 from the germline V gene are SGHDT and YYEEEE. CDR3 size: 19 residues. CDR3 in DNA: TGTGCCAGCAGCTCATTTGGTGCCCCTCTGTGGGACAATCTGTACGAGCAGTACTTC. Protein sequence: CASSSFGAPLWDNLYEQYF.

This clonotype was recorded a few times. The V call is TRBV12-3 or TRBV12-4, the J call TRBJ2-6; weak D call: TRBD1 (6 bases). Trimming left V 3 bases short and J 3 bases short, with 15 bases between. The CDR3 has 17 residues. CDR3: CASSLRQGQSGANVLTF. Here the CDR3 DNA reads TGTGCCAGCAGTTTGAGGCAGGGGCAGAGTGGGGCCAACGTCCTGACTTTC.

V gene TRBV6-5 combines with J gene TRBJ2-7; D is unclear. V shed 0 bases and J shed 0 bases, with 6 bases lying between them. This CDR3 comprises 14 residues. Germline-derived CDR1 and CDR2 are MNHEY and SVGAGI. The CDR3 DNA reads as TGTGCCAGCAGTTACTCGTACGGCTCCTACGAGCAGTACTTC. It codes for CASSYSYGSYEQYF.

This chain connects TRBV5-1 to TRBJ2-5; 7 nucleotides agree with TRBD1. Trimming took 0 bases from V and 5 from J; bases not matched to a gene: 7. This CDR3 is built from 15 residues. The germline V gene has CDR1 SGHRS and CDR2 YFSETQ. The CDR3 DNA reads TGCGCCAGCAGCTTGGCCGAGGGGGCTTGGGAGACCCAGTACTTC. Translated: CASSLAEGAWETQYF.

This clonotype has at least ten counts. The chain carries TRBV5-5 and TRBJ2-1; D is possibly TRBD1 (6 bases). Germline V gene data show CDR1 as SGHKS and CDR2 as YYEKEE (reference sequence). The CDR3 is 14 residues long. V gave up 6 bases and J gave up 6 bases, with 16 bases separating them. Here the CDR3 reads CASNSDSGLNEQFF. The DNA for the CDR3 is TGTGCCAGCAACTCGGACAGCGGACTCAATGAGCAGTTCTTC.

The rearrangement uses TRBV24-1 and TRBJ1-1; 8 bases fit TRBD1. CDR1 is KGHDR, CDR2 SFDVKD, per germline. The CDR3 consists of 15 residues. V shed 9 bases, J shed 0 bases, and the junction held 8 bases outside the gene matches. The CDR3 sequence: CATGGQGALNTEAFF. The DNA for the CDR3 is TGTGCCACCGGGGGGCAGGGGGCCCTGAACACTGAAGCTTTCTTT.

The rearrangement links TRBV27 to TRBJ2-1; D perhaps matches TRBD2 (6 bases). V dropped 0 bases and J dropped 4 bases, with 13 bases sitting between them. CDR3 length equals 16 residues. Germline V lookup: CDR1 MNHEY, CDR2 SMNVEV (reference sequence). The CDR3 region has the DNA TGTGCCAGCAGTTTATCGCTCGCGGGAAAGTACAATGAGCAGTTCTTC. Translating gives CASSLSLAGKYNEQFF.

V is TRBV30 and J is TRBJ1-2; D ambiguous. Between the trimmed V and J ends, which lost 2 bases and 7 bases, there was a span of 8 bases. The V gene's germline CDR1 is GTSNPN and CDR2 SVGIG (reference sequence). The CDR3 is made up of 11 amino acids. The CDR3 nucleotides read TGTGCCTGGAGTCCGGGCTCTGGCTACACCTTC. It specifies CAWSPGSGYTF.

This clonotype was seen only a few times. The rearrangement uses TRBV5-5 and TRBJ2-5; 8 bases agree with TRBD1. Per the germline V gene, CDR1 is SGHKS and CDR2 is YYEKEE (reference sequence). The CDR3 has 17 residues. Losses at the gene ends were 7 bases for V and 3 bases for J; bases not matched to a gene: 17. The CDR3 sequence is CASFAAFRDRIKETQYF. CDR3 bases: TGTGCCAGCTTTGCCGCCTTTAGGGACAGGATTAAAGAGACCCAGTACTTC.

The gene calls are TRBV28 and TRBJ2-1, with D hard to call. The CDR3 covers 13 residues. Trimming cost V 2 bases and J 7 bases, with 9 bases left between them. The V gene's germline CDR1 is MDHEN and CDR2 SYDVKM. CDR3 amino acids: CASSLTHGNEQFF. The CDR3 nucleotides are TGTGCCAGCAGTTTAACCCATGGGAATGAGCAGTTCTTC.

This clonotype was seen more than once but under ten times. The chain is built from TRBV7-9 and TRBJ2-1; 7 bases line up with TRBD2. J lost 0 bases, V lost 7 bases, and 6 bases had no gene match. This CDR3 has 15 residues. Germline CDR1 is SEHNR and CDR2 is FQNEAQ (reference sequence). This CDR3 reads CASTLAVTSYNEQFF. CDR3 nucleotides: TGTGCCAGCACCCTAGCGGTTACCTCCTACAATGAGCAGTTCTTC.

This clonotype came up many times. This rearrangement joins TRBV27 to TRBJ1-1, with D maybe TRBD1 (5 bases). The CDR3 has 18 residues. V was cut by 5 bases and J by 0 bases, with 22 bases left in between. CDR1 is MNHEY and CDR2 is SMNVEV in the germline V gene (reference sequence). CDR3 sequence: CASSTRDYKASMNTEAFF. The CDR3, as DNA: TGTGCCAGCAGTACCCGGGACTATAAAGCCTCAATGAACACTGAAGCTTTCTTT.

The V and J genes are TRBV14 and TRBJ1-1; D is undetermined. Germline-derived CDR1 and CDR2 are SGHDN and FVKESK. This CDR3 comprises 13 residues. Between the trimmed V and J ends, which lost 5 bases and 3 bases, there was a span of 10 bases. The CDR3 spells CASSMNSYTEAFF. For the CDR3, the DNA is TGTGCCAGCAGCATGAACAGTTACACTGAAGCTTTCTTT.